The 9 T cell receptor beta chains below all came from one sample that was sequenced in a study of T-cell memory formation after mild COVID-19. TCRdb called the 5' RACE reads again in MiXCR, with one record for every CDR3 protein. The sample has under 600,000 distinct CDR3 sequences, about a fifth seen once. The specimen sequenced was PBMCs or a T cell subset sorted from them (not recorded which). The receptors were gathered from an adult woman who had mild COVID-19 (a few samples of this study predate the infection). Cell type and time point are not known.

V is TRBV7-6 and J is TRBJ1-1; no clear D gene. This CDR3 comprises 16 residues. The germline V gene has CDR1 SGHVS and CDR2 FNYEAQ. Trimming removed 1 base from V and 1 base from J, with 13 bases in between. The CDR3 is CASSLESQSGNTEAFF. DNA of the CDR3: TGTGCCAGCAGCTTAGAATCGCAGTCGGGGAACACTGAAGCTTTCTTT.

The DNA of the CDR3 is TGCAGTGCTAGAGGGTTGGGGACTAGCGGGATGAGCTCCTACGAGCAGTACTTC. Translation: CSARGLGTSGMSSYEQYF. The rearrangement links TRBV20-1 to TRBJ2-7; 13 nucleotides align to TRBD2. The CDR3 extends over 18 amino acids. The germline CDR1 and CDR2 sequences are DFQATT and SNEGSKA (reference sequence). Trimming cost V 1 base and J 0 bases; bases outside gene matches: 9.

The V call is TRBV27, the J call TRBJ2-1; no reliable D call. The CDR3 is 14 residues long. In germline, CDR1 is MNHEY, CDR2 SMNVEV (reference sequence). The ends were cut back, 5 bases at V and 0 bases at J, with 8 bases in the middle. CDR3 coding DNA: TGTGCCAGCAGTGGTGACGGCTCCTACAATGAGCAGTTCTTC. Its translation: CASSGDGSYNEQFF.

This chain connects TRBV12-3 or TRBV12-4 to TRBJ1-2; D ambiguous. Trimming took off 2 bases at V and 0 bases at J, with 7 bases between the two ends. The CDR3 sequence is 14 residues long. Here the CDR3 reads CASSLRHANYGYTF. In DNA, the CDR3 is TGTGCCAGCAGTTTAAGACACGCTAACTATGGCTACACCTTC.

The V call is TRBV9, the J call TRBJ2-7; perhaps TRBD2 as D (5 bases). CDR3 length: 14 residues. The germline V and J ends were trimmed by 3 bases and 6 bases, with 16 bases remaining between them. CDR1 is SGDLS and CDR2 is YYNGEE in the germline V gene. In nucleotides, the CDR3 is TGTGCCAGCAGCGGGAGCGGACTGGCTTCCGAGCAGTACTTC. Its translation: CASSGSGLASEQYF.

This sequence joins TRBV6-1 and TRBJ2-7, with TRBD2 identical over 10 bases. Germline V gene sequence: CDR1 MNHNS, CDR2 SASEGT. This CDR3 is 15 amino acids long. The V and J ends lost 1 base and 3 bases, in that order; junction bases with no gene match: 3. The CDR3 DNA reads TGTGCCAGCAGTGAAGAATCTAGCGGGAGCTACGAGCAGTACTTC. Translating it yields CASSEESSGSYEQYF.

V is TRBV28 and J is TRBJ2-1; 8 nucleotides align to TRBD2. This CDR3 comprises 16 residues. The V gene's germline CDR1 is MDHEN and CDR2 SYDVKM. The J segment lost 4 bases and the V segment lost 5 bases, leaving 10 bases of the junction unmatched. DNA for the CDR3: TGTGCCAGCAGTGTAATCGGGACTAGGGAGTACAATGAGCAGTTCTTC. It translates to CASSVIGTREYNEQFF.

This chain connects TRBV5-1 to TRBJ1-1; a weak D match, TRBD1 (5 bases). The CDR3 contains 13 residues. Germline CDR1 and CDR2: SGHRS and YFSETQ. The germline V and J ends were trimmed by 4 bases and 11 bases, with 18 bases remaining between them. The CDR3 loop reads CASSPRDGGGAFF. The CDR3 DNA reads as TGCGCCAGCAGCCCGCGGGACGGCGGTGGGGCTTTCTTT.

This clonotype was found a few times. The chain uses TRBV29-1 and TRBJ2-3; 12 bases agree with TRBD2. The CDR3 covers 15 residues. V lost 4 bases to trimming and J lost 2 bases; unmatched junction nucleotides: 4. The germline V gene has CDR1 SQVTM and CDR2 ANQGSEA. CDR3: CSVGGLAGLTDTQYF. CDR3 bases: TGCAGCGTTGGGGGACTAGCGGGCCTCACAGATACGCAGTATTTT.